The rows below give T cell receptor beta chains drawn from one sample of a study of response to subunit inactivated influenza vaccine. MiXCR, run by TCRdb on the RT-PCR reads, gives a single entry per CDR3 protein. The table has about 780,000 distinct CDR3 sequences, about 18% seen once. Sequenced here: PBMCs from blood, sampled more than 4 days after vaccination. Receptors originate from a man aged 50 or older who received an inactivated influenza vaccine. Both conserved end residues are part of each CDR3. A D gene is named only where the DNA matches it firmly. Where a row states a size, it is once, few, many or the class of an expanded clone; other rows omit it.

CDR3aa: CSASPQPTDTQYF; CDR3nt: TGCAGTGCTAGCCCACAGCCCACAGATACGCAGTATTTT; v_gene: TRBV20-1; abundance: .; j_gene: TRBJ2-3; d_gene: .
CDR3aa: CASSVTNNEQFF; CDR3nt: TGTGCCAGCAGTGTGACCAACAATGAGCAGTTCTTC; v_gene: TRBV12-3/TRBV12-4; abundance: many; j_gene: TRBJ2-1; d_gene: .
CDR3aa: CAISQFFSGGQMNTEAFF; CDR3nt: TGTGCCATCAGCCAATTTTTTTCTGGGGGACAGATGAACACTGAAGCTTTCTTT; v_gene: TRBV10-3; abundance: .; j_gene: TRBJ1-1; d_gene: TRBD1
CDR3aa: CSVSQSSANIQYF; CDR3nt: TGCAGCGTATCACAGAGTTCGGCTAACATTCAGTACTTC; v_gene: TRBV29-1; abundance: few; j_gene: TRBJ2-4; d_gene: .
CDR3aa: CATSLGVGEQFF; CDR3nt: TGTGCCACCTCGCTAGGGGTTGGGGAGCAGTTCTTC; v_gene: TRBV7-9; abundance: many; j_gene: TRBJ2-1; d_gene: .
CDR3aa: CSARQMGTDGYTF; CDR3nt: TGCAGTGCTAGACAGATGGGGACGGATGGCTACACCTTC; v_gene: TRBV20-1; abundance: few; j_gene: TRBJ1-2; d_gene: .
CDR3aa: CASSLAGGSYQETQYF; CDR3nt: TGTGCCAGCAGCCTCGCGGGGGGGAGCTACCAAGAGACCCAGTACTTC; v_gene: TRBV4-2; abundance: few; j_gene: TRBJ2-5; d_gene: TRBD2
CDR3aa: CASSLAREGYTQYF; CDR3nt: TGTGCCAGCAGCTTAGCGCGGGAGGGATATACGCAGTATTTT; v_gene: TRBV7-2; abundance: .; j_gene: TRBJ2-3; d_gene: TRBD2
CDR3aa: CASSQTTARSSYEQYF; CDR3nt: TGCGCCAGCAGCCAAACAACTGCAAGAAGCTCCTACGAGCAGTACTTC; v_gene: TRBV4-3; abundance: .; j_gene: TRBJ2-7; d_gene: .
CDR3aa: CASSQGTGRGDEQYF; CDR3nt: TGCGCCAGCAGCCAAGGGACGGGGCGGGGGGACGAGCAGTACTTC; v_gene: TRBV4-3; abundance: many; j_gene: TRBJ2-7; d_gene: TRBD2
CDR3aa: CSARDFSRQGASGNTIYF; CDR3nt: TGCAGTGCTAGAGATTTCTCGAGACAGGGGGCGTCCGGAAACACCATATATTTT; v_gene: TRBV20-1; abundance: few; j_gene: TRBJ1-3; d_gene: TRBD1
CDR3aa: CASSLSPDNEKLFF; CDR3nt: TGTGCCAGCAGTTTATCACCAGATAATGAAAAACTGTTTTTT; v_gene: TRBV27; abundance: few; j_gene: TRBJ1-4; d_gene: .
CDR3aa: CASSPYGTGDNQPQHF; CDR3nt: TGCGCCAGCAGCCCTTACGGGACAGGCGACAATCAGCCCCAGCATTTT; v_gene: TRBV4-1; abundance: many; j_gene: TRBJ1-5; d_gene: TRBD1
CDR3aa: CASSSGTRTPTDTQYF; CDR3nt: TGTGCCAGCAGTTCCGGGACTCGAACGCCGACAGATACGCAGTATTTT; v_gene: TRBV6-5; abundance: few; j_gene: TRBJ2-3; d_gene: .
CDR3aa: CASSGSGTGGETQYF; CDR3nt: TGTGCCAGCAGCGGGTCCGGGACAGGGGGGGAGACCCAGTACTTC; v_gene: TRBV5-6; abundance: .; j_gene: TRBJ2-5; d_gene: TRBD1
CDR3aa: CSATKDRAGYTF; CDR3nt: TGCAGTGCTACAAAGGACAGGGCTGGCTACACCTTC; v_gene: TRBV20-1; abundance: few; j_gene: TRBJ1-2; d_gene: TRBD1
CDR3aa: CASRDEVETQYF; CDR3nt: TGCGCCAGCAGGGACGAAGTGGAGACCCAGTACTTC; v_gene: TRBV10-2; abundance: .; j_gene: TRBJ2-5; d_gene: .
CDR3aa: CASSPPRQAQYF; CDR3nt: TGTGCCAGCAGCCCCCCCCGACAGGCACAGTACTTC; v_gene: TRBV7-9; abundance: few; j_gene: TRBJ2-7; d_gene: .
CDR3aa: CASSPPNLRTSGGRDTQYF; CDR3nt: TGTGCCAGCAGCCCTCCCAACCTAAGGACTAGCGGGGGGCGAGATACGCAGTATTTT; v_gene: TRBV11-1; abundance: few; j_gene: TRBJ2-3; d_gene: TRBD2
CDR3aa: CASSSGPTGELFF; CDR3nt: TGTGCCAGCAGTTCGGGGCCCACCGGGGAGCTGTTTTTT; v_gene: TRBV6-2/TRBV6-3; abundance: many; j_gene: TRBJ2-2; d_gene: .
CDR3aa: CASSLASGTAGANVLTF; CDR3nt: TGTGCCAGCAGCTTAGCGAGCGGGACAGCTGGGGCCAACGTCCTGACTTTC; v_gene: TRBV7-9; abundance: few; j_gene: TRBJ2-6; d_gene: .
CDR3aa: CSAPLGSHGAYEQYF; CDR3nt: TGCAGTGCCCCTCTTGGGTCGCACGGGGCTTACGAGCAGTACTTC; v_gene: TRBV20-1; abundance: .; j_gene: TRBJ2-7; d_gene: .
CDR3aa: CASSGGVITEAFF; CDR3nt: TGCGCCAGCAGTGGGGGGGTGATCACTGAAGCTTTCTTT; v_gene: TRBV5-1; abundance: few; j_gene: TRBJ1-1; d_gene: .
CDR3aa: CASRVANTEAFF; CDR3nt: TGTGCCAGCAGGGTAGCGAACACTGAAGCTTTCTTT; v_gene: TRBV12-3/TRBV12-4; abundance: many; j_gene: TRBJ1-1; d_gene: .